These 22 T cell receptor beta chains were sequenced from one sample in a study of vaccination effects on CD4 cells after COVID-19. Antigen-specific CD4+ T cell clonotypes were called by their expansion after viral peptide-pool culture in ViraFEST. A 10-day culture period preceded the isolation of CD4+ T cells. Two-dose vaccination with either BNT162b2 or mRNA-1273 was given to the participants. Using immunoSEQ multiplex PCR, the repertoire was profiled, and TCRdb retains in-frame clones only, with some absent. The profile shows over 14,000 clones, 72% of them singletons. Antigens of these TCRs are unknown. The sample here was CD4+ T cells from PBMCs cultured with SARS-CoV-2 spike peptides, taken after COVID-19 vaccination. These receptors were collected from a human donor who received a COVID-19 vaccine.

The chain has TRBV7-9 and TRBJ1-2; 9 nucleotides line up with TRBD1. With V trimmed by 5 bases and J by 3 bases, 10 bases remained unmatched. CDR3 length: 16 residues. Germline lookup yields CDR1 SEHNR and CDR2 FQNEAQ (reference sequence). CDR3 sequence reads: CASSRGTGNGYYGYTF. The CDR3, as DNA: TGTGCCAGCAGCCGCGGGACAGGGAACGGGTACTATGGCTACACCTTC.

The chain joins TRBV5-1 to TRBJ1-5; TRBD1 is a possible D gene (6 bases). Germline V gene data show CDR1 as SGHRS and CDR2 as YFSETQ. V was clipped by 0 bases and J by 4 bases, with 11 bases between them. CDR3 length: 15 residues. In nucleotides, the CDR3 is TGCGCCAGCAGCTTGGATGGGCAGGGGAATCAGCCCCAGCATTTT. It is translated as CASSLDGQGNQPQHF.

The chain employs TRBV30 and TRBJ1-1, with 7 bases fitting TRBD1. From germline, CDR1 is GTSNPN and CDR2 SVGIG (reference sequence). The CDR3 length is 16 residues. Trimming took 5 bases from V and 5 from J; bases not matched to a gene: 17. The CDR3: CAWGRGKLRGSTEAFF. The CDR3 DNA sequence: TGTGCCTGGGGTCGTGGGAAACTCAGGGGGTCGACTGAAGCTTTCTTT.

The chain has TRBV12-5 and TRBJ2-7; 12 nucleotides match TRBD1. This CDR3 comprises 14 residues. Germline lookup yields CDR1 LGHNT and CDR2 FRNRAP. Losses at the gene ends were 3 bases for V and 7 bases for J; bases not matched to a gene: 4. This CDR3 reads CASGLWDRGREQYF. In nucleotides, the CDR3 is TGTGCTAGTGGTTTATGGGACAGGGGGCGAGAGCAGTACTTC. Complete variable domain (other parts from reference TRBV12-5 and TRBJ2-7): DARVTQTPRHKVTEMGQEVTMRCQPILGHNTVFWYRQTMMQGLELLAYFRNRAPLDDSGMPKDRFSAEMPDATLATLKIQPSEPRDSAVYFCASGLWDRGREQYFGPGTRLTVT.

This clone was picked up a small number of times. The chain couples TRBV7-2 to TRBJ2-7; TRBD2 is a possible D gene (6 bases). This CDR3 is built from 12 residues. Germline-derived CDR1 and CDR2 are SGHTA and FQGNSA. Between the trimmed V and J ends, which lost 4 bases and 2 bases, there was a span of 6 bases. CDR3 bases: TGTGCCAGCAGCTCGGGGGCCTACGAGCAGTACTTC. Residues: CASSSGAYEQYF.

The DNA for the CDR3 is TGTGCCAGCAGCCAAGTACCCCAGGGGGTAGGAAACACCATATATTTT. Translation gives CASSQVPQGVGNTIYF. The J gene is TRBJ1-3, the V gene TRBV3-1 (or the pseudogene TRBV3-2); TRBD1 aligns across 7 bases. After removal of 1 base from V and 4 bases from J, the junction contained 7 bases not matched to a gene. Germline assignment: CDR1 LGHDT and CDR2 YNNKEL (reference sequence). The length of the CDR3 is 16 residues.

The chain joins TRBV10-3 to TRBJ1-2; tentative D call: TRBD1 (6 bases). Between the trimmed V and J ends, which lost 5 bases and 8 bases, there was a span of 15 bases. The CDR3 covers 13 residues. CDR1 is ENHRY, CDR2 SYGVKD, per germline. Here the CDR3 reads CAISTRDTLGYTF. For the CDR3, the DNA is TGTGCCATCAGTACCCGGGACACCCTAGGCTACACCTTC.

This rearrangement joins TRBV6-5 to TRBJ1-1; D is unresolved. The CDR3 is made up of 13 amino acids. CDR1 is MNHEY, CDR2 SVGAGI, per germline. Trimming stripped 6 bases from V and 0 bases from J, with 8 bases between. CDR3 sequence reads: CASSRTMNTEAFF. CDR3 coding DNA: TGTGCCAGCAGCAGAACCATGAACACTGAAGCTTTCTTT.

The V and J genes are TRBV3-1 (or the pseudogene TRBV3-2) and TRBJ2-1; no clear D gene. Trimming removed 0 bases at V and 5 bases at J, with 14 bases between. This CDR3 has 16 amino acids. Germline assignment: CDR1 LGHDT and CDR2 YNNKEL (reference sequence). The CDR3 coding sequence is TGTGCCAGCAGCCAAGATGCGGCCGTGACGGACAATGAGCAGTTCTTC. Residues: CASSQDAAVTDNEQFF.

This clone showed up just a few times. This chain joins TRBV3-1 (or the pseudogene TRBV3-2) and TRBJ1-5; the D is unclear. Trimming pared 1 base from V and 6 bases from J, leaving 16 bases between. There are 16 residues in the CDR3. In germline, CDR1 is LGHDT, CDR2 YNNKEL (reference sequence). This chain's CDR3 is CASSQGWTTDGQPQHF. The DNA for the CDR3 is TGTGCCAGCAGCCAAGGATGGACCACGGACGGTCAGCCCCAGCATTTT.

This chain links TRBV6-5 with TRBJ2-2; maybe TRBD1 (5 bases). V was cut by 6 bases and J by 8 bases, with 13 bases left in between. Germline V lookup: CDR1 MNHEY, CDR2 SVGAGI. The CDR3 is 13 residues long. The CDR3 DNA is TGTGCCAGCAGCCAGGGAAGTGGGGGGGAGCTGTTTTTT. This gives the protein CASSQGSGGELFF.

The table lists this clone with a count of one. The chain joins TRBV5-5 to TRBJ1-2, with no clear D. The V end lost 0 bases, the J end lost 3 bases, and 6 bases lay between the germline ends. The length of the CDR3 is 13 residues. Per germline, CDR1 SGHKS and CDR2 YYEKEE (reference sequence). The CDR3 DNA reads TGTGCCAGCAGCTTGGACAGTTACTATGGCTACACCTTC. Translated: CASSLDSYYGYTF.

V and J are TRBV5-1 and TRBJ1-4, with D tentatively TRBD1 (5 bases). Germline V gives CDR1 SGHRS, CDR2 YFSETQ. Trimming took 0 bases from V and 5 from J, leaving 11 bases between them. The length of the CDR3 is 15 residues. CDR3 sequence: CASSLGQWPNEKLFF. CDR3 DNA sequence: TGCGCCAGCAGCTTGGGACAGTGGCCCAATGAAAAACTGTTTTTT.

The chain uses TRBV6-5 and TRBJ1-2; D not resolved. Germline CDR1 and CDR2: MNHEY and SVGAGI. Trimming took 7 bases from V and 6 from J, leaving 15 bases between them. The CDR3 is 13 residues long. CDR3 nucleotides: TGTGCCAGCACGTTAGTCAAGGTCAATGGCTACACCTTC. It encodes CASTLVKVNGYTF.

This clone showed up just a few times. The chain is built from TRBV19 and TRBJ2-6; no clear D. Looked up from germline, CDR1 is LNHDA and CDR2 is SQIVND (reference sequence). The ends were cut back, 0 bases at V and 0 bases at J, with 15 bases in the middle. The CDR3 loop spans 19 amino acids. The CDR3 sequence is CASSIDQEQTFSGANVLTF. CDR3 DNA sequence: TGTGCCAGTAGTATAGATCAGGAACAGACTTTCTCTGGGGCCAACGTCCTGACTTTC.

This clone has only a few counts. The CDR3 DNA is TGTGCCAGCAGTTACAGTCCAGCGGGGGGAGATACGCAGTATTTT. Encoded protein: CASSYSPAGGDTQYF. This rearrangement joins TRBV6-5 to TRBJ2-3; 9 positions match TRBD2. V shed 2 bases, J shed 5 bases, and the junction held 5 bases outside the gene matches. CDR3 length: 15 amino acids. CDR1 is MNHEY, CDR2 SVGAGI, per germline.

The rearrangement joins TRBV5-6 to TRBJ1-2; 8 bases fit TRBD1. J lost 3 bases, V lost 4 bases, and 11 bases had no gene match. CDR1 and CDR2 (germline): SGHDT, YYEEEE. The CDR3 totals 16 residues. CDR3 protein: CASSRTTGVGDYGYTF. In nucleotides, the CDR3 is TGTGCCAGCAGCCGTACGACAGGGGTCGGCGACTATGGCTACACCTTC.

The chain carries TRBV28 and TRBJ2-1, with 7 positions matching TRBD2. Germline V gives CDR1 MDHEN, CDR2 SYDVKM. V was pared by 2 bases and J by 7 bases, with 8 bases of the junction left unmatched. The length of the CDR3 is 15 residues. As DNA, the CDR3 is TGTGCCAGCAGTTTACAGAAGCAGGGAGGGAATGAGCAGTTCTTC. Translating it yields CASSLQKQGGNEQFF.

This clone was seen just once. The V call is TRBV5-8, the J call TRBJ2-2; D remains ambiguous. V gave up 3 bases and J gave up 6 bases, with 6 bases separating them. From germline, CDR1 is SGHTS and CDR2 YDEGEE. The CDR3 extends over 12 amino acids. This chain's CDR3 is CASSSSPGELFF. DNA for the CDR3: TGTGCCAGCAGCTCGTCTCCCGGGGAGCTGTTTTTT.

The chain uses TRBV6-5 and TRBJ2-7; TRBD2 matches 12 bases. The length of the CDR3 is 15 residues. V gave up 6 bases and J gave up 3 bases; unmatched junction bases: 6. In germline, CDR1 is MNHEY, CDR2 SVGAGI. CDR3 loop: CASRRGLAGFYEQYF. The CDR3 nucleotides read TGTGCCAGCAGAAGAGGACTAGCGGGGTTCTACGAGCAGTACTTC.

This clone was picked up a small number of times. The chain recombines TRBV12-3 or TRBV12-4 with TRBJ2-1; no clear D gene. V was shortened by 5 bases and J by 6 bases, with 11 bases between the two germline ends. This CDR3 is 13 amino acids long. The CDR3 spells CASSRPPINEQFF. The CDR3 nucleotides are TGTGCCAGCAGTCGACCCCCTATCAATGAGCAGTTCTTC.

J is TRBJ2-7 and V is TRBV6-1; the match to TRBD1 covers 11 bases. CDR1 and CDR2 (germline): MNHNS, SASEGT. J gave up 6 bases and V 3 bases, and 7 bases lay outside the gene matches. This CDR3 region has 15 residues. This CDR3 reads CASSDLGQGVGEQYF. The CDR3 nucleotides are TGTGCCAGCAGTGATCTGGGACAGGGGGTCGGCGAGCAGTACTTC.